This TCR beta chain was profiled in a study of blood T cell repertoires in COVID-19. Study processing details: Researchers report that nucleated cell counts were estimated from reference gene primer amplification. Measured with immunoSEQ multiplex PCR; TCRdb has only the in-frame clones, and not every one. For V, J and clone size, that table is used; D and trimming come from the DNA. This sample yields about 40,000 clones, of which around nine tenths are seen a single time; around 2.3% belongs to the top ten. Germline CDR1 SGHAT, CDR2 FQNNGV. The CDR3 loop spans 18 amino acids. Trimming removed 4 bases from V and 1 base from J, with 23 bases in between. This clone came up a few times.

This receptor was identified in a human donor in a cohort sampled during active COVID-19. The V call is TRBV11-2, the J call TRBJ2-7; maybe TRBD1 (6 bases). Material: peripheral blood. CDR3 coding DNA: TGTGCCAGCAGCTCTCCCCCCTTTAGGGGGACATTTTCCTACGAGCAGTACTTC. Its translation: CASSSPPFRGTFSYEQYF.